Below, one TCR beta chain is given with its context. Its antigen is as yet unknown. The sample comes from a study of pediatric ulcerative colitis. General study results and limits: Clonal expansions reduced rectal repertoire diversity in acute severe colitis. Two rectal CDR3 clonotypes occurred in all ulcerative colitis patients. This repertoire reflects total lymphocytes rather than subpopulations like regulatory T cells. Blood samples from a couple of patients yielded substantially fewer templates and were excluded from blood-rectal overlap analysis.

TCRdb's copy holds only in-frame clones and misses some; the assay was immunoSEQ multiplex PCR. Among tens of thousands of clones listed, over 65% were seen once. The V and J ends lost 3 bases and 5 bases respectively, with 8 bases between them. Germline V gene data show CDR1 as SGHRS and CDR2 as YFSETQ. The CDR3 consists of 13 residues. Material: blood. This rearrangement joins TRBV5-1 to TRBJ2-2, with D maybe TRBD2 (5 bases). The sequence came from a boy between 5 and 17 years old with moderate ulcerative colitis. The CDR3 protein is CASSSDFTGELFF. The CDR3 DNA sequence: TGCGCCAGCAGCTCGGACTTTACCGGGGAGCTGTTTTTT.